Each of the 18 T cell receptor beta chains below was sequenced from the same sample in a study of identical twins. TCRdb passed the 5' RACE reads through MiXCR, listing each CDR3 protein once. This table holds roughly 720,000 distinct CDR3 sequences, over 15% found once. The sample was also reused in another study, on T cells expressing NK-cell markers.

Sequenced: PBMCs. These receptors were collected from a woman between 18 and 29 years old in good health.

This chain uses TRBV24-1 with TRBJ2-5; D may be TRBD1 (5 bases). V was pared by 5 bases and J by 1 base, with 10 bases between. The germline V gene has CDR1 KGHDR and CDR2 SFDVKD. The CDR3 spans 14 residues. The CDR3 coding sequence is TGTGCCACCAGTGCCACAGGCTCCCAAGAGACCCAGTACTTC. Translated, it gives CATSATGSQETQYF.

The chain employs TRBV7-8 and TRBJ1-5; D is perhaps TRBD1 (6 bases). CDR1 and CDR2 (germline): SGHVS, FQNEAQ. V shed 5 bases and J shed 0 bases, with 14 bases lying between them. This CDR3 spans 16 amino acids. The CDR3 loop is CASSTNRVNSNQPQHF. The CDR3 DNA reads as TGTGCCAGCAGCACCAACAGGGTCAATAGCAATCAGCCCCAGCATTTT.

This sequence joins TRBV5-1 and TRBJ1-1; 7 nucleotides match TRBD1. With 3 bases clipped from V and 1 base from J, the junction kept 12 bases outside the gene matches. The V gene's germline CDR1 is SGHRS and CDR2 YFSETQ. This CDR3 is 17 amino acids long. CDR3 sequence: CASSWGSAGTANTEAFF. CDR3 in DNA: TGCGCCAGCAGCTGGGGGTCCGCCGGGACAGCGAACACTGAAGCTTTCTTT.

The chain joins TRBV12-3 or TRBV12-4 to TRBJ1-1; D ambiguous. V was trimmed by 6 bases and J by 0 bases, leaving 11 bases between them. This CDR3 region has 14 residues. The CDR3 is CASSFARMNTEAFF. The CDR3 coding sequence is TGTGCCAGCAGCTTCGCCCGGATGAACACTGAAGCTTTCTTT.

Turning to this clonotype: The germline gene is not matched at one end of the junction; a read error may be the cause. V is TRBV10-2 and J is TRBJ2-1, with TRBD2 matching over 12 bases. The CDR3 totals 13 residues. CDR1 and CDR2 (germline): WSHSY, SAAADI. The CDR3 reads CACRLAGVWEQFF. The CDR3 coding sequence is TGCGCCTGCAGACTAGCGGGGGTTTGGGAGCAGTTCTTC.

In this sample, this clonotype turned up a few times. As DNA, the CDR3 is TGCGCCAGCAGCTTGGATCAGGGTAGGGCTTTCTTT. The encoded protein is CASSLDQGRAFF. This chain uses TRBV5-1 with TRBJ1-1; TRBD1 is a possible D gene (5 bases). CDR1 is SGHRS, CDR2 YFSETQ, per germline. V lost 0 bases and J 11 bases, leaving 11 bases between the germline ends. The CDR3 consists of 12 residues.

Many counts were recorded for this clonotype. This chain uses TRBV20-1 with TRBJ1-2, with unresolved D. The V end lost 3 bases, the J end lost 5 bases, and 7 bases lay between the germline ends. Germline V lookup: CDR1 DFQATT, CDR2 SNEGSKA (reference sequence). This CDR3 contains 11 residues. CDR3 residues: CSARAGYGYTF. CDR3 in DNA: TGCAGTGCTAGGGCAGGTTATGGCTACACCTTC.

This clonotype was counted only a few times. The V call is TRBV6-1, the J call TRBJ1-5, with 8 positions matching TRBD1. Germline assignment: CDR1 MNHNS and CDR2 SASEGT. V lost 8 bases to trimming and J lost 11 bases; unmatched junction nucleotides: 14. This CDR3 spans 14 amino acids. CDR3 in amino acids: CASGRDRILWAQHF. CDR3 in DNA: TGTGCCAGCGGCCGGGACAGGATTTTGTGGGCCCAGCATTTT.

This chain joins TRBV5-1 and TRBJ1-1, with a tentative D call TRBD1 (5 bases). Germline V gene lookup returns CDR1 SGHRS and CDR2 YFSETQ. The CDR3 contains 13 residues. The ends were cut back, 0 bases at V and 7 bases at J, with 10 bases in the middle. The CDR3 bases are TGCGCCAGCAGCTTGGGACAGAGCTTTGAAGCTTTCTTT. This sequence encodes CASSLGQSFEAFF.

The rearrangement links TRBV5-1 to TRBJ2-7; 7 bases fit TRBD1. The germline CDR1 and CDR2 sequences are SGHRS and YFSETQ. With V trimmed by 3 bases and J by 4 bases, 13 bases remained unmatched. This CDR3 spans 16 amino acids. CDR3 sequence: CASSWGTAAVRYEQYF. CDR3 in DNA: TGCGCCAGCAGCTGGGGGACAGCGGCCGTAAGATACGAGCAGTACTTC.

The V call is TRBV6-6, the J call TRBJ1-4; D remains ambiguous. This CDR3 has 13 residues. Germline V gene data show CDR1 as MNHNY and CDR2 as SVGAGI (reference sequence). V gave up 2 bases and J gave up 8 bases, with 9 bases separating them. The CDR3 protein is CASSYARPEKLFF. CDR3 coding DNA: TGTGCCAGCAGTTACGCTCGTCCAGAAAAACTGTTTTTT.

The rearrangement uses TRBV20-1 and TRBJ2-3, with 13 bases aligning to TRBD2. From germline, CDR1 is DFQATT and CDR2 SNEGSKA (reference sequence). The length of the CDR3 is 15 residues. V dropped 3 bases and J dropped 5; count of bases not matched to a gene: 5. CDR3 amino acids: CSASGTSGVGDTQYF. The CDR3 nucleotides are TGCAGTGCTAGCGGGACTAGCGGGGTTGGAGATACGCAGTATTTT.

V usage is TRBV12-3 or TRBV12-4 and J usage is TRBJ1-2; tentatively, D is TRBD1 (6 bases). V lost 3 bases to trimming and J lost 2 bases, with 13 bases between them. CDR3 length: 15 residues. CDR3 amino acids: CASSLRTAPNYGYTF. In nucleotides, the CDR3 is TGTGCCAGCAGTTTGAGGACAGCTCCGAACTATGGCTACACCTTC.

This clonotype was detected only a few times. The rearrangement links TRBV29-1 to TRBJ2-1, with 9 bases matching TRBD1. The CDR3 totals 12 residues. V was pared by 7 bases and J by 9 bases, with 7 bases of the junction left unmatched. Looked up from germline, CDR1 is SQVTM and CDR2 is ANQGSEA. In nucleotides, the CDR3 is TGCAGCGGGGGACAGGGAAGGAGTGAGCAGTTCTTC. Its protein product is CSGGQGRSEQFF.

The genes are TRBV15 and TRBJ2-2; no clear D. The CDR3 runs to 15 residues. Trimming removed 2 bases from V and 4 bases from J, with 11 bases in between. Germline V lookup: CDR1 LNHNV, CDR2 YYDKDF (reference sequence). Here the CDR3 DNA reads TGTGCCACCAGCAGACGCCCTACCCCCACCGGGGAGCTGTTTTTT. It codes for CATSRRPTPTGELFF.

In its sample, this clonotype was seen a few times. This chain joins TRBV7-9 and TRBJ2-7; 9 bases match TRBD1. This CDR3 comprises 16 residues. CDR1 is SEHNR and CDR2 is FQNEAQ in the germline V gene (reference sequence). The V and J ends lost 4 bases and 1 base, in that order; junction bases with no gene match: 8. The CDR3 DNA is TGTGCCAGCAGCTCATCGGGACAGGGTCTTTCCTACGAGCAGTACTTC. Its translation: CASSSSGQGLSYEQYF.

This chain links TRBV20-1 with TRBJ2-1, with TRBD2 matching over 10 bases. After removal of 3 bases from V and 3 bases from J, the junction contained 8 bases not matched to a gene. Germline assignment: CDR1 DFQATT and CDR2 SNEGSKA (reference sequence). The CDR3 has 16 residues. The CDR3 DNA reads as TGCAGTGCTAGGAAATCCGGGACTAGCGTCTACAATGAGCAGTTCTTC. Its protein is CSARKSGTSVYNEQFF.

This clonotype was detected many times. This rearrangement joins TRBV14 to TRBJ2-3, with D perhaps being TRBD1 or TRBD2 (5 bases each). Germline V gene sequence: CDR1 SGHDN, CDR2 FVKESK. CDR3 length: 14 amino acids. V was trimmed by 1 base and J by 10 bases, leaving 15 bases between them. The CDR3 nucleotides read TGTGCCAGCAGCCAAGCGGGACGCCAGTTGCCGCAGTATTTT. Its protein is CASSQAGRQLPQYF.